These T cell receptor beta chains were read from a single sample in a study of T cell responses to AZD1222 COVID-19 vaccine. Only in-frame clones appear in the TCRdb table, and some are missing; sequencing was by immunoSEQ multiplex PCR. The sample yields about 130,000 clones, approximately 83% seen once. The sequences come from peripheral blood, collected on day 0 of AZD1222 vaccination. All receptors come from an adult in good health. CDR3s include the opening cysteine and the closing phenylalanine or tryptophan. A D gene is named only where the DNA matches it firmly. The size field is filled for only some rows; it gives once, few, many or a size class.

TGTGCCAGCAGCGGAGAGGTGACCTACGAGCAGTACTTC	CASSGEVTYEQYF	TRBV28	TRBJ2-7	few	-
TGTGCCAGCAGGTTGTTGTCCTACAATGAGCAGTTCTTC	CASRLLSYNEQFF	TRBV2	TRBJ2-1	-	-
TGTGCCAGCAGCGAAGGACAGGGGATTTTTTACGAGCAGTACTTC	CASSEGQGIFYEQYF	TRBV5-6	TRBJ2-7	-	TRBD1
TGTGCCAGCAGGGCCTGGGACAGCGGCACGGAAGCTTTCTTT	CASRAWDSGTEAFF	TRBV28	TRBJ1-1	-	TRBD1
TGTGCCAGCAGCTTAACGGGACTAGCAGGCCATGAGCAGTTCTTC	CASSLTGLAGHEQFF	TRBV7-9	TRBJ2-1	-	TRBD2
TGTGCCAGCAGCATTCCCCGGGAGGCGGTGGAGACCCAGTACTTC	CASSIPREAVETQYF	TRBV7-9	TRBJ2-5	few	TRBD2
TGTGCCAGCAGACCCGATAGCAATCAGCCCCAGCATTTT	CASRPDSNQPQHF	TRBV2	TRBJ1-5	-	-
TGTGCCAGCAGCCGATTGACAACTGGAAACACCATATATTTT	CASSRLTTGNTIYF	TRBV7-8	TRBJ1-3	-	-
TGTGCTAGTGCCAAACCCGGGACAGGGTTCTACGAGCAGTACTTC	CASAKPGTGFYEQYF	TRBV12-5	TRBJ2-7	-	TRBD1
TGTGCCAGCAGCCAAGAGCCGGGGCGGGGAGATACGCAGTATTTT	CASSQEPGRGDTQYF	TRBV4-2	TRBJ2-3	-	-